Described below is a single TCR beta chain sequence and its context. As yet, its antigen is unknown. Profiling relied on immunoSEQ multiplex PCR, and the TCRdb table lists in-frame clones only, not all of them. In the table there are roughly 95,000 clones, 80% to 90% of which are singletons. CDR1 is MNHEY, CDR2 SMNVEV, per germline (reference sequence). The CDR3 covers 15 residues. The ends were cut back, 1 base at V and 9 bases at J, with 16 bases in the middle. This entry is derived from a study of OX40 agonist ivuxolimab in advanced cancers. Points from the study as a whole: The study found that CD8+ T cells averaged more expanded clones than CD4+.

V and J are TRBV27 and TRBJ2-1; D possibly corresponds to TRBD2 (6 bases). The receptor was derived from an adult with an advanced solid tumor such as melanoma, head and neck, liver or kidney cancer. Sequencing was performed on CD4+ or CD8+ T cells sorted from blood, taken in a trial of the OX40 agonist ivuxolimab. DNA for the CDR3: TGTGCCAGCAGTTTATTCGGCGGGATCACCGGTGAGCAGTTCTTC. The encoded protein is CASSLFGGITGEQFF.